This T cell receptor (beta chain) was captured in a study of blood T cells in healthy people across ages. Whole-study findings and limits: Observed TCR beta diversity per million T cells went down as age went up. This fall followed a roughly linear course with age. There were more naive CD4+ cells and higher diversity in long-lived donors than in aged donors.

The sample, around 10 milliliters of peripheral blood, was drawn from each donor. This clonotype came up many times. Antigen unknown. Together with a sample-barcoded 5' primer, a J-beta primer mix was included in a second PCR lasting about 7 to 11 cycles. Sequencing of every sample gave 2.5 million or more CDR3-containing paired-end reads. TCRdb reanalysed the 5' RACE reads using MiXCR and keeps one entry per CDR3 protein. This repertoire shows about 590,000 distinct CDR3 sequences, approximately 30% found once; its top ten account for about 15%. The sequencing sample was made of blood. This TCR came from an elderly woman in good health.

The CDR3 spells CSARDLGGSPEAFF. The CDR3 DNA is TGCAGTGCTAGAGATTTGGGCGGTTCCCCTGAAGCTTTCTTT. The rearrangement links TRBV20-1 to TRBJ1-1; D unresolved. Germline CDR1 DFQATT, CDR2 SNEGSKA (reference sequence). V was pared by 0 bases and J by 6 bases, with 14 bases between. The CDR3 is 14 amino acids.